The TCR beta chain under discussion was sequenced for a study of T-cell reconstitution after alpha-beta-depleted transplantation in children. TCRbeta library construction was performed incorporating unique molecular identifiers. TCRdb re-analysed the PCR reads in MiXCR, keeping a single row per CDR3 protein. In the table there are some 590,000 distinct CDR3 sequences, roughly a tenth of which are singletons. The material sequenced was PBMCs from the stem cell graft donor, taken from the stem cell graft. This receptor was identified in a human donor who donated a stem cell graft to a child with acute myeloid leukemia.

Written as DNA, the CDR3 is TGTGCCAGCCGGGGGGGGCACAAGGGCAATCAGCCCCAGCATTTT. This codes for CASRGGHKGNQPQHF. J is TRBJ1-5 and V is TRBV12-3 or TRBV12-4; D is possibly TRBD1 (6 bases). V was pared by 8 bases and J by 2 bases, with 16 bases between. The CDR3 contains 15 residues.